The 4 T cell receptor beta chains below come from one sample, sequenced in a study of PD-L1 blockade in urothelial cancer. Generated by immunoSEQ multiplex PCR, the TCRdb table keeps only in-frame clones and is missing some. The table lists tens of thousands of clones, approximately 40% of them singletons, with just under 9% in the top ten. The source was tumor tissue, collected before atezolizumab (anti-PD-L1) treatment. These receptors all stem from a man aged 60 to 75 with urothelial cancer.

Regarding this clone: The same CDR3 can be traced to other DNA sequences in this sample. Here the CDR3 DNA reads TGTGCCAGTAGTATCGGGAGGTATAGCAATCAGCCCCAGCATTTT. Protein: CASSIGRYSNQPQHF. The chain links TRBV19 to TRBJ1-5; D remains unclear. The CDR3 totals 15 residues. Per the germline V gene, CDR1 is LNHDA and CDR2 is SQIVND (reference sequence). Trimming took 3 bases from V and 0 from J, leaving 9 bases between them.

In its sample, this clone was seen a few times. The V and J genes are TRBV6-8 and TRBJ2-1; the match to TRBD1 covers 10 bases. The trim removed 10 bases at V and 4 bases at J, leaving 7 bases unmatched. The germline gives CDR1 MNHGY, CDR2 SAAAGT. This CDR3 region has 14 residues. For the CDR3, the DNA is TGTGCCATCACCGGACAGGGGGGGTACAATGAGCAGTTCTTC. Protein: CAITGQGGYNEQFF.

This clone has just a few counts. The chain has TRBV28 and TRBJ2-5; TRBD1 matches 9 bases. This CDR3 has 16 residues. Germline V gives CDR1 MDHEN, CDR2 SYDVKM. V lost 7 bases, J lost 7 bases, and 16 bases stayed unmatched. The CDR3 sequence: CASIGGGTGNKRTQYF. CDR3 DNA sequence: TGTGCCAGCATCGGGGGCGGGACAGGGAATAAGAGGACCCAGTACTTC. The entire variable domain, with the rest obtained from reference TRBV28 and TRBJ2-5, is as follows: DVKVTQSSRYLVKRTGEKVFLECVQDMDHENMFWYRQDPGLGLRLIYFSYDVKMKEKGDIPEGYSVSREKKERFSLILESASTNQTSMYLCASIGGGTGNKRTQYFGPGTRLLVL.

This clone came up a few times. The CDR3 region has the DNA TGTGCCAGCAGCTTGCAGGGGGAGGTAGATACGCAGTATTTT. Translating gives CASSLQGEVDTQYF. This rearrangement joins TRBV7-5 to TRBJ2-3; the table calls TRBD1, which could not be checked here. TRBV7-5 is recorded as a pseudogene. The CDR3 is made up of 14 amino acids.